Listed below are T cell receptor beta chains from one sample, sequenced in a study of T cells in Graves' hyperthyroidism and ophthalmopathy. TCRdb re-called the multiplex PCR reads through MiXCR, storing one row per CDR3 protein. The sample records over 700,000 distinct CDR3 sequences, around a third being singletons. Sequencing input: blood. The source is a middle-aged woman with Graves' hyperthyroidism. CDR3s include the opening cysteine and the closing phenylalanine or tryptophan. The D gene is left open where the match is weak. Clone size is shown for a subset of rows, as once, few, many or a class of expanded clone.

d_call,v_call,j_call,clone_size,cdr3_nt,cdr3_aa
.,TRBV29-1,TRBJ2-7,.,TGCAGCGTCGAGCAGGGACTCCGTGAGCAGTACTTC,CSVEQGLREQYF
TRBD1,TRBV7-9,TRBJ1-2,many,TGTGCCAGCAGCCGAACTGGACAAGGGGGCAAGGGTAATGGCTACACCTTC,CASSRTGQGGKGNGYTF
TRBD2,TRBV7-9,TRBJ2-5,many,TGTGCCAGCAGCTTAGCACCTGGACTAGCGGCAGACTTAGGGGAGACCCAGTACTTC,CASSLAPGLAADLGETQYF
.,TRBV12-3/TRBV12-4,TRBJ1-1,.,TGTGCCAGCAGTTTCGGGGGCTATGAAGCTGAAGCTTTCTTT,CASSFGGYEAEAFF
.,TRBV7-9,TRBJ1-2,many,TGTGCCAGCAGCTTAGCTGACTTCCCAGCGACTGGCTACACCTTC,CASSLADFPATGYTF
.,TRBV5-5,TRBJ1-4,few,TGTGCCAGCAGCCCGACCGGGACAACCGGAGTTGCAACTAATGAAAAACTGTTTTTT,CASSPTGTTGVATNEKLFF
.,TRBV5-1,TRBJ1-6,many,TGCGCCAGCAGCCCGGGCCCGACAGGATCACATTCACCCCTCCACTTT,CASSPGPTGSHSPLHF
.,TRBV6-5,TRBJ1-2,few,TGTGCCAGCTTGACGGGCGCTAACTATGGCTACACCTTC,CASLTGANYGYTF
TRBD2,TRBV7-2,TRBJ2-5,.,TGTGCCAGCAGCGTAGAGGGGACTAGCGGGGGGCTCGGGGAGACCCAGTACTTC,CASSVEGTSGGLGETQYF
TRBD2,TRBV20-1,TRBJ2-7,many,TGCAGTGCCCCAGGGACTAGCGGCTACGAGCAGTACTTC,CSAPGTSGYEQYF
.,TRBV19,TRBJ1-2,.,TGTGCCAGTAGTCCAACGGGACACGGGGACTATGGCTACACCTTC,CASSPTGHGDYGYTF
TRBD1,TRBV12-3/TRBV12-4,TRBJ1-1,.,TGTGCCAGCAGCCGAACCGGACAGGGGGACACTGAAGCTTTCTTT,CASSRTGQGDTEAFF
.,TRBV6-5,TRBJ1-1,.,TGTGCCAGCAGTTACGGGAATGAAGCTTTCTTT,CASSYGNEAFF
.,TRBV7-3,TRBJ1-1,.,TGCGCCAGCAGCCAAGATTCATGGGTCCCCTCGACAGTCCCTCGGGGGACTGAAGCTTTCTTT,CASSQDSWVPSTVPRGTEAFF
TRBD1,TRBV6-5,TRBJ2-5,once,TGTGCCAGCAGAGGGACAGGGGGTACAAAGACCCAGTACTTC,CASRGTGGTKTQYF
TRBD2,TRBV7-8,TRBJ2-2,few,TGTGCCAGCAGCCTCAAGCGGGGGAGTATCGGGGGGCTGTTTTTT,CASSLKRGSIGGLFF
.,TRBV24-1,TRBJ2-3,.,TGTGCCACCAGTGGAGGCTATGGGCTAGCTTTCACAGATACGCAGTATTTT,CATSGGYGLAFTDTQYF
TRBD1,TRBV29-1,TRBJ2-5,.,TGCAGCGTTTCCGGACAGGGTAGGCCCACAGAGACCCAGTACTTC,CSVSGQGRPTETQYF
TRBD1,TRBV7-9,TRBJ2-6,few,TGTGCCAGCAGCCCAAAAGCCGGGACAGGGTTCTCGTCTGGGGCCAACGTCCTGACTTTC,CASSPKAGTGFSSGANVLTF
.,TRBV9,TRBJ2-5,.,TGTGCCAGCAGCCCAGACCCCGCCTGGGACCTCAGGGAGACCCAGTACTTC,CASSPDPAWDLRETQYF
.,TRBV6-1,TRBJ2-7,.,TGTGCCAGCAGTGAAGGCACGGACGCCGTCAATTACGAGCAGTACTTC,CASSEGTDAVNYEQYF
TRBD1,TRBV7-2,TRBJ1-2,few,TGTGCCAGCAGCTACGACAGGGTTAACTATGGCTACACCTTC,CASSYDRVNYGYTF
TRBD1,TRBV6-5,TRBJ1-4,.,TGTGCCAGCAGTTCCGGGACAGGGGCTTATGCAACTAATGAAAAACTGTTTTTT,CASSSGTGAYATNEKLFF
.,TRBV19,TRBJ1-1,many,TGTGCCAGTAGTGGACTGGGACCGTCGACACCTTTCTTT,CASSGLGPSTPFF
TRBD1,TRBV24-1,TRBJ2-5,many,TGTGCCACCAGTGATGACAGGGGCCCCCAAGAGACCCAGTACTTC,CATSDDRGPQETQYF
.,TRBV2,TRBJ1-3,.,TGTGCCAGCAGTGAGCCTTCGTGGGACGGCGGCTACACCATATATTTT,CASSEPSWDGGYTIYF
.,TRBV6-5,TRBJ1-1,many,TGTGCCAGCAGTTACACACGGAACACTGAAGCTTTCTTT,CASSYTRNTEAFF
TRBD2,TRBV7-9,TRBJ2-1,few,TGTGCCAGCAGCTTCATTCGCGGCAGCGGGACCCATGAGCAGTTCTTC,CASSFIRGSGTHEQFF
.,TRBV6-5,TRBJ1-6,.,TGTGCCAGCACCGATACTGCGGGAGGAGGGATGGATTCACCCCTCCACTTT,CASTDTAGGGMDSPLHF
.,TRBV19,TRBJ1-1,few,TGTGCCAGCCTCTCCCCAGGGATTACTGAAGCTTTCTTT,CASLSPGITEAFF
.,TRBV25-1,TRBJ1-4,few,TGTGCCAGCAGTTCCAGTCAGGGGACTAATGAAAAACTGTTTTTT,CASSSSQGTNEKLFF
.,TRBV10-3,TRBJ1-2,many,TGTGCCATCAGTGAGTCGCAAGGCAGGTTTTATGGCTACACCTTC,CAISESQGRFYGYTF
TRBD2,TRBV19,TRBJ2-7,many,TGTGCCAGTACCAGGACTAGCGGGGGATCCTACGAGCAGTACTTC,CASTRTSGGSYEQYF
.,TRBV4-1,TRBJ1-6,.,TGCGCCAGCAGCCATAGACAGAGTTCACCCCTCCACTTT,CASSHRQSSPLHF
.,TRBV9,TRBJ2-5,few,TGTGCCAGCAGTGACGACCTAGTGGGAGAGACCCAGTACTTC,CASSDDLVGETQYF
.,TRBV14,TRBJ1-6,many,TGTGCCAGCAGCGCGGCAATTAATTCACCCCTCCACTTT,CASSAAINSPLHF
TRBD1,TRBV2,TRBJ1-2,.,TGTGCCAGCAGTGTACAGGGGGCAGGGCTGCATGGCTACACCTTC,CASSVQGAGLHGYTF
.,TRBV19,TRBJ1-6,.,TGTGCCAGTAGTATAGGCGGCAGGGATAATTCACCCCTCCACTTT,CASSIGGRDNSPLHF
.,TRBV4-3,TRBJ1-2,.,TGCGCCAGCAGCCCCCAAAACAGGGCCCCTAACTATGGCTACACCTTC,CASSPQNRAPNYGYTF
.,TRBV27,TRBJ1-2,few,TGTGCCAGCAGTTTTCGGCACACCCACGGTCATAACTATGGCTACACCTTC,CASSFRHTHGHNYGYTF
TRBD1,TRBV7-2,TRBJ1-2,many,TGTGCCAGCAGGCCAGACAGGGACACCTATGGCTACACCTTC,CASRPDRDTYGYTF
TRBD1,TRBV20-1,TRBJ2-3,.,TGCAGTGCTAACAGGGGAGTGAATACGCAGTATTTT,CSANRGVNTQYF
.,TRBV24-1,TRBJ2-5,.,TGTGCCACCAGTGATTCGCCGTCAGAGACCCAGTACTTC,CATSDSPSETQYF
.,TRBV7-6,TRBJ2-7,.,TGCGCCAGCAGCCAAGGTACAGCCTCTAACTACGGGCAGTACTTC,CASSQGTASNYGQYF
.,TRBV20-1,TRBJ1-4,.,TGCAGTGCTAGAGATCGAAGGGCTGGAGGTGAAAAACTGTTTTTT,CSARDRRAGGEKLFF
TRBD1,TRBV19,TRBJ1-2,many,TGTGCCAGTAGGACAGGGGATAGGGACTATGGCTACACCTTC,CASRTGDRDYGYTF
TRBD1,TRBV15,TRBJ1-5,.,TGTGCCACCAGCAGAGATTTGACAGGGGGTCGCAATCAGCCCCAGCATTTT,CATSRDLTGGRNQPQHF
TRBD1,TRBV27,TRBJ1-4,many,TGTGCCAGCAGAGCCAGGGGGCAAAATGAAAAACTGTTTTTT,CASRARGQNEKLFF
.,TRBV9,TRBJ2-2,.,TGTGCCAGCAGCGTAGGGGGGGTCAACACCGGGGAGCTGTTTTTT,CASSVGGVNTGELFF
.,TRBV13,TRBJ2-7,.,TGTGCCAGCAGCGTCCAGGACTATCGTAACTACGAGCAGTACTTC,CASSVQDYRNYEQYF
TRBD1,TRBV9,TRBJ1-1,many,TGTGCCAGCACAGGGGGACAGGGAACTGAAGCTTTCTTT,CASTGGQGTEAFF
TRBD1,TRBV10-3,TRBJ1-4,many,TGTGCCATCAGTGAAGACAGGGCGGATGAAAAACTGTTTTTT,CAISEDRADEKLFF
TRBD1,TRBV19,TRBJ1-4,.,TGTGCCAGTAGCAAGGGACAGACCTACCTTGAAAAACTGTTTTTT,CASSKGQTYLEKLFF
.,TRBV7-2,TRBJ1-6,.,TGTGCCAGCAGTTTATTACAGGCGCCCAATTCACCCCTCCACTTT,CASSLLQAPNSPLHF